This T cell receptor (beta chain) was identified in a study of T cell responses to AZD1222 COVID-19 vaccine. The assay was immunoSEQ multiplex PCR, and TCRdb's table has in-frame clones only and misses some. This sample has 60,000 to 75,000 clones; 80% to 90% occur once, and the top ten carry around 30%. About this clone: Its antigen is as yet unknown.

Second-dose intervals of approximately 4 or approximately 12 weeks were pooled. V lost 5 bases and J 4 bases, leaving 14 bases between the germline ends. Germline CDR1 is MNHEY and CDR2 is SVGAGI. This CDR3 contains 14 residues. Notes on the study in general: Regions 160-218 and 743-854 held dominance among vaccine-associated CD4 TCRs, which spanned spike. Reportedly, nearly half the spike-specific TCRs target unmutated variant regions.

The material sequenced was peripheral blood, taken 28 days after the second AZD1222 dose. This clonotype originated in an adult who received the AZD1222 COVID-19 vaccine. The V gene is TRBV6-5, the J gene TRBJ1-2; no clear D. CDR3 sequence (DNA): TGTGCCAGCAGTACCCGGGCAACGCCCTATGGCTACACCTTC. It codes for CASSTRATPYGYTF.